Given below is one T cell receptor beta chain in context. Its antigen is unidentified. These data originate in a study of T cell responses to AZD1222 COVID-19 vaccine. Study-wide findings and caveats: Recipients of AZD1222 seropositive at baseline numbered only five or six. The donors showed a predominance of white British ancestry and of females, with possible underestimation of clonal diversity.

Losses at the gene ends were 5 bases for V and 6 bases for J; bases not matched to a gene: 11. Germline V lookup: CDR1 SEHNR, CDR2 FQNEAQ (reference sequence). There are 16 residues in the CDR3. Some clones are missing from TCRdb's copy, which holds only in-frame ones; the method was immunoSEQ multiplex PCR. Among 100,000 to 150,000 clones listed, 70% to 90% were seen once. This receptor was obtained from an adult in good health. The input for sequencing was peripheral blood, taken on day 0 of AZD1222 vaccination. The chain uses TRBV7-9 and TRBJ2-1; 9 nucleotides line up with TRBD2. CDR3 sequence reads: CASSAQRTSVGNEQFF. CDR3 DNA sequence: TGTGCCAGCAGCGCTCAAAGGACTAGCGTCGGCAATGAGCAGTTCTTC.